Each of the 8 T cell receptor beta chains below was sequenced from the same sample in a study of breast tumors, draining lymph nodes, adjacent tissues. Samples came from axillary lymph nodes draining the breast cancer. TCRdb reprocessed the multiplex PCR reads with MiXCR, giving one entry per CDR3 protein. The sample has 200,000 to 300,000 distinct CDR3 sequences, 30% seen once. The specimen was axillary lymph node tissue. Every receptor here comes from a female donor with breast cancer. Some clones in this sample may be carry-over from other donors' samples.

As to this clonotype: The germline gene is not matched at one end of the junction; a read error may be the cause. J is TRBJ1-1 and V is TRBV7-3; D remains ambiguous. This CDR3 has 13 residues. The germline V gene encodes CDR1 SGHTA and CDR2 FQGTGA. Here the CDR3 DNA reads TGTGCCAGCGGCTTCGGCATGAACACTGAAGCTTTCTTT. Its protein product is CASGFGMNTEAFF. Supplemented by reference TRBV7-3 and TRBJ1-1, the full variable domain reads GAGVSQTPSNKVTEKGKYVELRCDPISGHTALYWYRQSLGQGPEFLIYFQGTGAADDSGLPNDRFFAVRPEGSVSTLKIQRTERGDSAVYLCASGFGMNTEAFFGQGTRLTVV.

As for this clonotype: A much larger clone lies one base from this, so it may be a read error. The chain has TRBV11-1 and TRBJ2-7, with D perhaps TRBD2 (6 bases). The CDR3 totals 13 residues. CDR1 and CDR2 (germline): SGHAT, FQDESV (reference sequence). Here the CDR3 DNA reads TGTGCCAGCAGCTTCGGGGGATCCTCCGAGCAGTACTTC. Translating gives CASSFGGSSEQYF.

The V gene is TRBV7-9, the J gene TRBJ2-5, with D possibly being TRBD2 (5 bases). CDR1 SEHNR and CDR2 FQNEAQ come from the germline V gene (reference sequence). The CDR3 covers 10 residues. Trimming shortened V by 11 bases and J by 5 bases, and 9 bases separated the two germline ends. The CDR3 spells CAPGLETQYF. CDR3 nucleotides: TGTGCCCCGGGGTTGGAGACCCAGTACTTC.

The chain joins TRBV27 to TRBJ1-2; D gene unclear. Between the trimmed V and J ends, which lost 7 bases and 2 bases, there was a span of 11 bases. The CDR3 sequence is 13 residues long. Germline values: CDR1 MNHEY, CDR2 SMNVEV (reference sequence). CDR3 sequence: CASKFGKNYGYTF. As DNA, the CDR3 is TGTGCCAGCAAATTCGGGAAGAACTATGGCTACACCTTC.

Worth noting for this clonotype: This may be a read error: a much more frequent sequence differs by one nucleotide. The chain combines TRBV4-1 with TRBJ2-5; maybe TRBD2 (6 bases). This CDR3 has 15 residues. Looked up from germline, CDR1 is MGHRA and CDR2 is YSYEKL. CDR3 protein: CASSHQDGSRETRYF. As DNA, the CDR3 is TGCGCCAGCAGCCATCAAGATGGGTCACGGGAGACCCGGTACTTC.

Note on this clonotype: With a much larger clone just one base away, this may be a read error. V and J are TRBV6-4 and TRBJ1-5; no clear D gene. Trimming stripped 5 bases from V and 0 bases from J, with 14 bases between. This CDR3 is built from 16 residues. Per the germline V gene, CDR1 is MRHNA and CDR2 is SNTAGT. CDR3 DNA sequence: TGTGCCAGCAGTCACCTTCTTGGGGATAGCAATCAGCCCCAGCATTTT. It codes for CASSHLLGDSNQPQHF.

This clonotype was recorded at least ten times. The J gene is TRBJ2-7, the V gene TRBV7-2; D remains ambiguous. The germline CDR1 and CDR2 sequences are SGHTA and FQGNSA. The CDR3 has 11 amino acids. Trimming removed 2 bases at V and 5 bases at J, with 4 bases between. Here the CDR3 DNA reads TGTGCCAGCAGCTTAATCAACGAGCAGTACTTC. This translates into CASSLINEQYF.

This clonotype has at least ten counts. The gene calls are TRBV6-6 and TRBJ2-5, with 8 bases that match TRBD1. Germline V lookup: CDR1 MNHNY, CDR2 SVGAGI (reference sequence). J gave up 6 bases and V 7 bases, and 13 bases lay outside the gene matches. The CDR3 is made up of 15 amino acids. The CDR3 sequence: CASNIGQGPSKTQYF. Here the CDR3 DNA reads TGTGCCAGCAACATAGGACAGGGCCCCTCGAAGACCCAGTACTTC.